These 10 T cell receptor beta chains were sequenced from one sample in a study of blood T cell repertoires in COVID-19 (dated by TCRdb to the early 2020s). Library method: the immunoSEQ multiplex PCR assay. In TCRdb, the immuneACCESS table is reduced to in-frame sequences with V and J assigned. These tables do not hold every clone; where another copy was compared, an unresolved V gene accounts for under half, and the others remain unexplained. The sample data list around 480,000 clones, and around 90% of these were observed just once. The ten largest account for 0.7% of the sample. The sequenced sample consisted of PBMCs or T cells enriched from blood (not recorded which). These receptors all stem from a woman between 18 and 30 years old who had recovered from COVID-19.

The chain is built from TRBV18 and TRBJ1-1; unclear D gene. The CDR3 contains 14 residues. CDR1 KGHSH and CDR2 LQKENI come from the germline V gene. V lost 3 bases and J 6 bases, leaving 14 bases between the germline ends. The chain's CDR3 is CASSPLNGVPEAFF. The CDR3 DNA follows: TGTGCCAGCTCACCTCTAAACGGGGTCCCTGAAGCTTTCTTT.

V is TRBV6-5 and J is TRBJ1-2; TRBD1 matches at 8 bases. V shed 0 bases, J shed 8 bases, and the junction held 8 bases outside the gene matches. Germline V gene data show CDR1 as MNHEY and CDR2 as SVGAGI. This CDR3 comprises 15 residues. CDR3: CASSYSPQTGEGYTF. DNA for the CDR3: TGTGCCAGCAGTTACTCCCCCCAGACAGGGGAGGGCTACACCTTC.

The table lists this clone with a count of one. The rearrangement links TRBV5-1 to TRBJ1-4; D is unclear. CDR3 length: 15 amino acids. Germline V gene lookup returns CDR1 SGHRS and CDR2 YFSETQ. Trimming pared 4 bases from V and 0 bases from J, leaving 10 bases between. The CDR3: CASSVSEATNEKLFF. DNA for the CDR3: TGCGCCAGCAGCGTATCCGAGGCAACTAATGAAAAACTGTTTTTT. Drawing the rest from reference TRBV5-1 and TRBJ1-4, the complete variable domain is KAGVTQTPRYLIKTRGQQVTLSCSPISGHRSVSWYQQTPGQGLQFLFEYFSETQRNKGNFPGRFSGRQFSNSRSEMNVSTLELGDSALYLCASSVSEATNEKLFFGSGTQLSVL.

A single count supports this clone. The chain links TRBV7-8 to TRBJ1-2; maybe TRBD1 (5 bases). The CDR3 has 13 amino acids. V lost 0 bases to trimming and J lost 5 bases, with 7 bases between them. Germline V CDR1 and CDR2: SGHVS, FQNEAQ. The CDR3 region has the DNA TGTGCCAGCAGCTTAGCTGGGGGGTATGGCTACACCTTC. This encodes CASSLAGGYGYTF.

The chain carries TRBV27 and TRBJ2-7; D is possibly TRBD2 (7 bases). This CDR3 contains 15 residues. V was cut by 6 bases and J by 5 bases, with 20 bases left in between. Germline CDR1 and CDR2: MNHEY and SMNVEV (reference sequence). The DNA for the CDR3 is TGTGCCAGCAGCTCCCCCAAGGGGGGGCCAGACGAGCAGTACTTC. Protein sequence: CASSSPKGGPDEQYF.

This clone was recorded once. The CDR3 protein is CASTINTGSGNTIYF. The DNA for the CDR3 is TGCGCCAGCACAATCAATACAGGGTCGGGAAACACCATATATTTT. This chain links TRBV5-1 with TRBJ1-3, with D perhaps matching TRBD1 (6 bases). CDR1 and CDR2 (germline): SGHRS, YFSETQ. V was shortened by 6 bases and J by 4 bases, with 17 bases between the two germline ends. There are 15 residues in the CDR3.

V gene TRBV19 combines with J gene TRBJ1-5, with a weak D call TRBD1 (6 bases). Germline CDR1 LNHDA, CDR2 SQIVND (reference sequence). V gave up 4 bases and J gave up 1 base, with 11 bases separating them. The CDR3 consists of 15 residues. The CDR3 here is CASSKGEKSNQPQHF. The CDR3 DNA sequence: TGTGCCAGTAGTAAGGGGGAAAAAAGCAATCAGCCCCAGCATTTT.

The V and J genes are TRBV4-1 and TRBJ2-5, with D possibly being TRBD2 (6 bases). Germline CDR1 MGHRA, CDR2 YSYEKL. Trimming took 0 bases from V and 5 from J, leaving 16 bases between them. The CDR3 has 16 residues. The CDR3 nucleotides read TGCGCCAGCAGCCAAGAGGACCTCGGGGGAAAGGAGACCCAGTACTTC. Translated: CASSQEDLGGKETQYF.

The genes are TRBV18 and TRBJ1-2; D is perhaps TRBD1 (6 bases). CDR3 size: 15 residues. Germline CDR1 is KGHSH and CDR2 is LQKENI. V was shortened by 0 bases and J by 4 bases, with 12 bases between the two germline ends. The CDR3 loop is CASSPPAGASYGYTF. In nucleotides, the CDR3 is TGTGCCAGCTCACCACCGGCAGGGGCGAGCTATGGCTACACCTTC.

J is TRBJ2-3 and V is TRBV5-1; tentatively, D is TRBD1 (6 bases). Deletions cut 4 bases from V and 1 base from J, with 13 bases between. This CDR3 has 15 amino acids. Germline V gene sequence: CDR1 SGHRS, CDR2 YFSETQ. The CDR3 is CASSLSGARTDTQYF. The CDR3 DNA sequence: TGCGCCAGCAGCCTCTCAGGGGCCCGCACAGATACGCAGTATTTT. The variable domain in full, with the rest retrieved from reference TRBV5-1 and TRBJ2-3, is KAGVTQTPRYLIKTRGQQVTLSCSPISGHRSVSWYQQTPGQGLQFLFEYFSETQRNKGNFPGRFSGRQFSNSRSEMNVSTLELGDSALYLCASSLSGARTDTQYFGPGTRLTVL.